This note documents a single TCR beta chain sequence. RNA transcripts gave rise to amplified TCR beta CDR3 regions. The HTBI primer set served for first-round RT-PCR of the TCR CDR3. Using its own MiXCR run on the multiplex PCR reads, TCRdb lists one record per CDR3 protein. The sample includes 750,000 to 900,000 distinct CDR3 sequences, roughly 40% of them seen just once. Trimming removed 6 bases from V and 6 bases from J, with 18 bases in between. The germline CDR1 and CDR2 sequences are MNHNY and SVGAGI (reference sequence). The CDR3 length is 15 residues. The entry originates in a study of T cells in Graves' hyperthyroidism and ophthalmopathy. Study-wide context: Peripheral blood was acquired at first diagnosis, ahead of any therapy whatsoever.

Patients counted as stable if ophthalmopathy did not develop within 18 months. Diagnostic decisions used clinical symptoms, serum thyroxine and TRAb, thyroid ultrasound and orbital computed tomography. From around 11 ml of fresh peripheral blood, PBMCs were isolated. The chain joins TRBV6-6 to TRBJ1-5; D is perhaps TRBD1 (6 bases). The sequencing input was blood. The TCR sequence derives from a young man with Graves' hyperthyroidism. CDR3 nucleotides: TGTGCCAGCAGACCTACCGACAGGCCCGGTCAGCCCCAGCATTTT. Translated, it gives CASRPTDRPGQPQHF.